This record looks at one T cell receptor (beta chain) sequence and its context. How the authors handled the data: Amplification of reference gene primers provided the estimated nucleated cell counts. Data came from immunoSEQ multiplex PCR; TCRdb stores just in-frame clones and leaves some out. Clone size and the V and J calls come from that table; the DNA yielded D and trimming. The repertoire consists of approximately 90,000 clones, with 70% to 90% occurring once and the leading ten covering nearly 3.5%. The sample comes from a study of blood T cell repertoires in COVID-19. About the study: COVID-19 samples, acute and convalescent, were from the United States, Italy and Spain.

Germline V gives CDR1 GTSNPN, CDR2 SVGIG (reference sequence). The CDR3 is 15 residues long. After removal of 1 base from V and 6 bases from J, the junction contained 9 bases not matched to a gene. The V and J genes are TRBV30 and TRBJ2-4, with 7 bases identical to TRBD1. The TCR was taken from a man aged 45-60 years with acute or convalescent COVID-19. The sample was peripheral blood. The CDR3 DNA sequence: TGTGCCTGGAGTGCCCCGACAGGGAGACTAAACATTCAGTACTTC. This translates into CAWSAPTGRLNIQYF. Looking up the rest from reference TRBV30 and TRBJ2-4 gives the full variable domain: SQTIHQWPATLVQPVGSPLSLECTVEGTSNPNLYWYRQAAGRGLQLLFYSVGIGQISSEVPQNLSASRPQDRQFILSSKKLLLSDSGFYLCAWSAPTGRLNIQYFGAGTRLSVL.